A single TCR beta chain is shown here with its context. The antigen remains undetermined. V trimming: 6 bases; J trimming: 2 bases; junction bases outside the gene matches: 5. Germline V CDR1 and CDR2: DFQATT, SNEGSKA (reference sequence). The CDR3 is 15 residues long. This entry comes from a study of blood T cells in healthy people across ages. Whole-study findings and limits: It was held that diversity estimates obtained from one million T cells represented underestimates.

Through a sample-barcoded 5' primer and a J-beta primer mix, a second PCR was run for about 6 to 11 cycles. Through a template-switch adaptor with 12 random nucleotides, each cDNA molecule received a tag. In TCRdb, the 5' RACE reads were re-called with MiXCR into one record per CDR3 protein. The table has hundreds of thousands of distinct CDR3 sequences, around 43% seen once; the top ten hold about a fifth. The genes are TRBV20-1 and TRBJ2-3; 13 bases align to TRBD2. This clonotype originated in a man in his sixties in good health. The sample comprised blood. The CDR3 here is CSATLAGGNTDTQYF. Here the CDR3 DNA reads TGCAGTGCCACACTAGCGGGGGGGAACACAGATACGCAGTATTTT.